This T cell receptor (beta chain) was sequenced for a study of blood T cells in healthy people across ages (dated by TCRdb to between 2014 and 2016). Regarding the study in general: In model experiments, template switching captured about one uniquely barcoded TCR beta cDNA molecule for every two T cells. Using deep sequencing normalized with unique cDNA molecular identifiers, the study measured how TCR beta repertoire diversity changes with age. Four age groups were formed from the donors: young (average 16 years), middle-aged (around 39), aged (around 62) and long-lived (82). To avoid experimental bias, donors of different ages were spread randomly across the sequencing lanes. For two donors (one aged 18 to 30 and one aged 80 or older), the study analyzed two additional independent replicas of 1 million unique cDNA reads from the same blood draw. What the authors observed across the whole study: Observed TCR beta diversity per million T cells fell roughly linearly with age, and a significant reduction was already apparent by age around 39. Compared with the aged group, the long-lived group had more naive CD4+ T cells, fewer expanded clones and increased TCR diversity, a pattern suggesting age selection. The percentage of naive T cells measured by flow cytometry correlated strongly with observed TCR beta diversity. Because the CMV infection status of the donors was unknown, age-related changes in expanded clonotypes may potentially have been confounded. Conclusive comparison of naive and antigen-experienced compartments was prevented by the profiling of bulk unsorted PBMCs. Total diversity estimates from one million sequenced T cells were considered lower bounds and underestimates.

Library generation was performed with 5' RACE. Sequenced on an Illumina HiSeq 2500. A second roughly 7 to 11 cycle PCR used a sample-barcoded 5' primer and a J-beta primer mix. A template-switch 5' adaptor carrying 12 random nucleotides introduced a unique molecular identifier onto each TCR beta cDNA molecule. Each sample yielded at least 2.5 million CDR3-containing paired-end reads. First-strand cDNA was synthesized from all RNA with the Mint cDNA synthesis kit, primed by a TRBC-specific oligonucleotide. Following uracil-DNA glycosylase treatment, a first 18-cycle PCR with universal primers M1SS and BC2_uni_R was performed on all cDNA. The authors' pipeline ran thus. For normalization, 1 million high-quality reads, each with a distinct molecular identifier, were randomly selected from each sample. Reads sharing molecular identifiers were discarded rather than binned into consensus sequences. MiTCR, run with a Q25 quality threshold and the strictest error-elimination algorithm, handled CDR3 identification, clonotype clustering and error correction. A nonparametric unseen species model with Euler transformation was used to estimate a lower bound on total TCR beta diversity. TCRdb redid the processing of the public reads, applying fastp at Q25 and MiXCR, and retained in-frame beta chains. Duplicate CDR3 protein sequences are folded into a single record with the most common DNA and genes. The V and J calls, along with clone size, are taken from TCRdb and not from the paper's own processing. Here the sample has around 1.5 million distinct CDR3 sequences; about 32% occur a single time. 10% to 12% of the sample rests with the top ten.

The approximately 39 donors, aged roughly 6 to 95 years, were systemically healthy Caucasian individuals from Russia. Approximately 9.3 milliliters of peripheral blood were drawn from each donor into EDTA-treated Vacutainer tubes. PBMCs were isolated by Ficoll-Paque density-gradient centrifugation, with at least 6 million obtained per sample. Trizol reagent was used to extract total RNA from PBMCs, with at least 5.5 micrograms per sample. For every donor, an aliquot of PBMCs went through flow cytometry to measure the percentages of naive CD45RAhigh/CD27high T cells. V gives up 3 bases and J gives up 7 bases, and the segment between their germline ends measures 7 bases. The CDR3 measures 11 amino acids from cysteine to phenylalanine. The sequence is cut down to CDR3 DNA, 33 bases in frame from base 1. Concerning this clonotype itself: Its antigen is not yet known. Base quality data are lacking; no much larger clone is found one base away.

The TCR comes from a woman under 40 in good health. The sample taken for sequencing was blood. The chain is assembled from TRBV12-3 or TRBV12-4 and TRBJ2-7, and perhaps TRBD2 as D gene, on 5 matching bases. The CDR3 has the sequence CASSLEVEQYF. The DNA is TGTGCCAGCAGTTTGGAGGTGGAGCAGTACTTC.